The 8 T cell receptor beta chains below come from one sample, sequenced in a study of OX40 agonist ivuxolimab in advanced cancers. Using immunoSEQ multiplex PCR, the repertoire was profiled, and TCRdb retains in-frame clones only, with some absent. Of roughly 100,000 clones listed, roughly 84% are singletons. The sample was CD4+ or CD8+ T cells sorted from blood, taken in a trial of the OX40 agonist ivuxolimab. These receptors were obtained from an adult with an advanced solid tumor such as melanoma, head and neck, liver or kidney cancer.

This chain connects TRBV5-1 to TRBJ2-7; 10 bases align to TRBD1. This CDR3 is 16 amino acids long. Germline CDR1 SGHRS, CDR2 YFSETQ. Trimming cost V 4 bases and J 1 base; bases outside gene matches: 8. Here the CDR3 DNA reads TGCGCCAGCAGCAACAGACAGGGGGCGCGTTCCTACGAGCAGTACTTC. Translated, it gives CASSNRQGARSYEQYF.

The chain combines TRBV5-5 with TRBJ1-6, with D possibly being TRBD1 (5 bases). There are 16 residues in the CDR3. Trimming removed 0 bases at V and 7 bases at J, with 14 bases between. Germline values: CDR1 SGHKS, CDR2 YYEKEE (reference sequence). CDR3: CASSLDRGKVNSPLHF. CDR3 DNA sequence: TGTGCCAGCAGCTTGGACCGGGGGAAAGTCAATTCACCCCTCCACTTT.

The chain is built from TRBV29-1 and TRBJ1-1; maybe TRBD1 (5 bases). Germline V gene sequence: CDR1 SQVTM, CDR2 ANQGSEA. Trimming left V 7 bases short and J 1 base short, with 10 bases between. This CDR3 spans 12 amino acids. The CDR3 protein is CSGGLENTEAFF. The CDR3, as DNA: TGCAGCGGGGGACTGGAGAACACTGAAGCTTTCTTT.

This clone was seen a few times. The genes are TRBV2 and TRBJ1-3; TRBD1 agrees at 9 bases. The V and J ends lost 6 bases and 0 bases, in that order; junction bases with no gene match: 6. The CDR3 sequence is 16 residues long. Germline loops: CDR1 SNHLY, CDR2 FYNNEI. CDR3 protein: CASRGQGPFSGNTIYF. The CDR3 DNA follows: TGTGCCAGCAGGGGACAGGGCCCCTTCTCTGGAAACACCATATATTTT.

The chain links TRBV7-2 to TRBJ1-3; 7 positions agree with TRBD1. In germline, CDR1 is SGHTA, CDR2 FQGNSA. Unmatched junction bases numbered 10, after V lost 5 bases and J lost 0 bases. This CDR3 region has 17 residues. The chain's CDR3 is CASSPLTGLFSGNTIYF. The CDR3 coding sequence is TGTGCCAGCAGCCCCCTGACAGGGCTATTCTCTGGAAACACCATATATTTT.

This clone was seen a few times. The chain couples TRBV7-9 to TRBJ2-7, with TRBD1 matching 8 bases. CDR3 size: 16 residues. Trimming cost V 5 bases and J 5 bases; bases outside gene matches: 14. Germline values: CDR1 SEHNR, CDR2 FQNEAQ (reference sequence). CDR3 nucleotides: TGTGCCAGCAGCCGAGGCCGGACAGGGTTGATACACGAGCAGTACTTC. Its translation: CASSRGRTGLIHEQYF.

The V call is TRBV27, the J call TRBJ2-3; weak D call: TRBD2 (5 bases). Trimming pared 6 bases from V and 0 bases from J, leaving 7 bases between. This CDR3 is 13 amino acids long. Germline V lookup: CDR1 MNHEY, CDR2 SMNVEV (reference sequence). CDR3 sequence reads: CASRRTSTDTQYF. In DNA, the CDR3 is TGTGCCAGCAGACGGACTAGCACAGATACGCAGTATTTT.

The chain couples TRBV6-5 to TRBJ1-5; a possible D gene is TRBD1 (6 bases). The V end lost 5 bases, the J end lost 11 bases, and 19 bases lay between the germline ends. Germline V gene lookup returns CDR1 MNHEY and CDR2 SVGAGI. This CDR3 region has 14 residues. The CDR3 is CASSPRQAHGAQHF. CDR3 coding DNA: TGTGCCAGCAGTCCAAGACAGGCCCATGGGGCCCAGCATTTT.